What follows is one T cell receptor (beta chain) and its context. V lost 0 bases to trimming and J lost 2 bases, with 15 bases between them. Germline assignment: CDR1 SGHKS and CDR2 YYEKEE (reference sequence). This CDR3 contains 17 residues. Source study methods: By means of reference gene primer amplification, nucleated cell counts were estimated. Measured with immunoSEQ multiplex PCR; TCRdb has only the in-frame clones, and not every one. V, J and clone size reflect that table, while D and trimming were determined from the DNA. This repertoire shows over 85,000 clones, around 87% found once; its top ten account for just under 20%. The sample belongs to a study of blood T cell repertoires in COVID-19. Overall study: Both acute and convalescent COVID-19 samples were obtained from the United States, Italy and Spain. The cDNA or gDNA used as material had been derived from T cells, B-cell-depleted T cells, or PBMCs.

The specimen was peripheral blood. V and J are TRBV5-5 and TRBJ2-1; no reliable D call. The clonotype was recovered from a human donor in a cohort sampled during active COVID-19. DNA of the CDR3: TGTGCCAGCAGCTTGGTAGCTAGTCTCGGAGCCTACAATGAGCAGTTCTTC. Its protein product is CASSLVASLGAYNEQFF.